This record concerns one T cell receptor beta chain sequence. Its antigen is not known. Sequenced by immunoSEQ multiplex PCR; TCRdb stores in-frame clones only, minus some. The sample holds 90,000 to 150,000 clones, around 89% seen once. This record belongs to a study of cytomegalovirus exposure and HLA in healthy donors. Overall study results and limits: Cytomegalovirus association was assigned to under 200 TCR beta chains. Within the 100 to 150 validation repertoires, first-cohort TCR clusters tended to co-occur, according to a later analysis.

The TCR was taken from a woman aged 18-29 years in good health and CMV-seropositive. Sequencing was done on a sample of PBMCs.

CDR3 sequence: CASSSRRRGDSPLHF. The CDR3 nucleotides read TGTGCCAGCAGTTCCCGTCGACGGGGGGATTCACCCCTCCACTTT. The J gene is TRBJ1-6, the V gene TRBV27; possible D gene TRBD1, 5 bases. Germline V gene data show CDR1 as MNHEY and CDR2 as SMNVEV (reference sequence). Trimming removed 4 bases at V and 8 bases at J, with 15 bases between. The CDR3 consists of 15 residues.